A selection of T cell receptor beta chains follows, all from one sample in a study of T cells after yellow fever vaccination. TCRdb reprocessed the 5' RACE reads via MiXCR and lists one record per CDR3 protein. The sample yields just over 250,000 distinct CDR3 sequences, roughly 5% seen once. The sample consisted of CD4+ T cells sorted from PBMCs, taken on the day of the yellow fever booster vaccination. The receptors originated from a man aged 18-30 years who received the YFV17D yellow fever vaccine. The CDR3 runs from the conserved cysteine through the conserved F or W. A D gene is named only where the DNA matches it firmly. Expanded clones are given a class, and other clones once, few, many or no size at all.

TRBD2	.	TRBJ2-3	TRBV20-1	TGCAGTGCCCGACTAGCGGGGGGGGCAGATACGCAGTATTTT	CSARLAGGADTQYF
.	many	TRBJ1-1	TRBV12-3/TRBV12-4	TGTGCCAGCAGTCTCCAGGGGCGAGGAGAAGCTTTCTTT	CASSLQGRGEAFF
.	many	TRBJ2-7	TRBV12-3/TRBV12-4	TGTGCCAGCAGTCAAAACTTCTTGCAGTACTTC	CASSQNFLQYF
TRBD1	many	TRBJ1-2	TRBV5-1	TGCGCCAGCAGCCCCCAGGGACAGATTGGCTATGGCTACACCTTC	CASSPQGQIGYGYTF
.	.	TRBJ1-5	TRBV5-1	TGCGCCAGCAGCCCGAGGGGATATGCCAATCAGCCCCAGCATTTT	CASSPRGYANQPQHF
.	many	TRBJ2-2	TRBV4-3	TGCGCCAGCAGCCTCCTAGTAGGCGGGGGCGAGGGCGGGGAGCTGTTTTTT	CASSLLVGGGEGGELFF
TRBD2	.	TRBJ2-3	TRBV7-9	TGTGCCAGCAGCCCCAGAATCCCTAGCGGAGATACGCAGTATTTT	CASSPRIPSGDTQYF
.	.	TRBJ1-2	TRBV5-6	TGTGCCAGCAGCTCGGCCCGGGGCGGATATGGCTACACCTTC	CASSSARGGYGYTF
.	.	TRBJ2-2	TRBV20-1	TGCAGTGCTAGAGGGCTGAACACCGGGGAGCTGTTTTTT	CSARGLNTGELFF
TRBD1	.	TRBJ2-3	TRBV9	TGTGCCAGCAGCGTATCAACAGGGGGCGCGGGAGATACGCAGTATTTT	CASSVSTGGAGDTQYF
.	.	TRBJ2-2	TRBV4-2	TGTGCCAGCAGCCAAGGGACCACAGCCGGGGAGCTGTTTTTT	CASSQGTTAGELFF